The clone carrying this T cell receptor beta chain was counted a single time. The source of the sample is a study of blood T cell repertoires in COVID-19. Method: immunoSEQ multiplex PCR; TCRdb's copy keeps in-frame clones and lacks some. This sample has about 360,000 clones, with more than 70% found just once. This CDR3 spans 16 amino acids. V gave up 6 bases and J gave up 0 bases; unmatched junction bases: 10. Germline CDR1 and CDR2: KGHSH and LQKENI. The V call is TRBV18, the J call TRBJ2-7; the match to TRBD2 covers 8 bases. The sequenced sample was peripheral blood. The sequence was collected from a young man with active or convalescent COVID-19. The CDR3 sequence is CASSLRGGYNSYEQYF. CDR3 coding DNA: TGTGCCAGCTCGCTCCGGGGGGGATATAACTCCTACGAGCAGTACTTC.